The rows below give T cell receptor beta chains drawn from one sample of a study of cytomegalovirus exposure and HLA in healthy donors. The protocol was immunoSEQ multiplex PCR, while the TCRdb copy is restricted to in-frame clones and leaves out a portion. Found here are over 130,000 clones, over 60% of them singletons; the top ten hold less than 2%. The sequenced sample was PBMCs. These receptors all stem from a man aged 35 to 55 in good health and CMV-seronegative. The CDR3 runs from the conserved cysteine through the conserved F or W. D genes are given only for firm matches. A clone size is listed for some rows: how often the clone was seen (once, few, many), or a class if it is expanded.

CDR3nt,CDR3aa,d_gene,v_gene,abundance,j_gene
TGTGCCAGCAGGCAAACAGGGGGGAACGGGGAGCTGTTTTTT,CASRQTGGNGELFF,TRBD1,TRBV9,NA,TRBJ2-2
TGTGCCAGTAGTATGGCGCCGGGACAGACCCGAAGTGAGCAGTTCTTC,CASSMAPGQTRSEQFF,TRBD1,TRBV19,few,TRBJ2-1
TGTGCCAGCAGTGAAGCGGGCAGGGATCGTGAAAAACTGTTTTTT,CASSEAGRDREKLFF,NA,TRBV6-1,NA,TRBJ1-4
TGCAGCGTTGAAGGTACCACTGAGGGCTACACCTTC,CSVEGTTEGYTF,NA,TRBV29-1,NA,TRBJ1-2
TGCGCCAGCAGCTTGGTACAGGGCGAGAACACTGAAGCTTTCTTT,CASSLVQGENTEAFF,NA,TRBV5-1,NA,TRBJ1-1
TGTGCCAGCAGTTCACACCGGGACAGGGGGTACGAGCAGTACTTC,CASSSHRDRGYEQYF,TRBD1,TRBV28,NA,TRBJ2-7
TGTTCCAGCAGCATCCTTGAGCAGTTCTTC,CSSSILEQFF,NA,TRBV7-9,NA,TRBJ2-1
TGTGCCAGCAGTGAACGGGTGGCGGGGCTAGAAGGGGAGCTGTTTTTT,CASSERVAGLEGELFF,NA,TRBV2,NA,TRBJ2-2
TGTGCCAGCAGTGTGGCTGGACGGGAAGTCTACGAGCAGTACTTC,CASSVAGREVYEQYF,NA,TRBV6-1,NA,TRBJ2-7
TGCGCCAGCAGCTTGGCGGGGACAAAAGGAGAAAAACTGTTTTTT,CASSLAGTKGEKLFF,NA,TRBV5-1,NA,TRBJ1-4
TGTGCCAGCAGTACAGACGGGGTTGCCTATGGCTACACCTTC,CASSTDGVAYGYTF,NA,TRBV27,few,TRBJ1-2
TGTGCCAGCAGCTTAGCAAGTGGGGAGAACTATGGCTACACCTTC,CASSLASGENYGYTF,NA,TRBV7-9,NA,TRBJ1-2
TGTGCCAGCAGCTTTACCCCTCTACTAGCGGGAAGCTCCTACGAGCAGTACTTC,CASSFTPLLAGSSYEQYF,TRBD2,TRBV7-9,NA,TRBJ2-7
TGCGCCAGCAGTCAACCAGGGGGCCTAAACCAACTGTTTTTT,CASSQPGGLNQLFF,TRBD1,TRBV23-1,NA,TRBJ1-4
TGTGCCTGGAGGGATTTAGCGGGAGGGTCCTACAATGAGCAGTTCTTC,CAWRDLAGGSYNEQFF,TRBD2,TRBV30,NA,TRBJ2-1
TGTGCCAGCGGGGGCGGGAGGTACACCGGGGAGCTGTTTTTT,CASGGGRYTGELFF,TRBD2,TRBV6-1,NA,TRBJ2-2
TGTGCCAGCAGCTCCTACGGCGGCATATCCTACGAGCAGTACTTC,CASSSYGGISYEQYF,NA,TRBV5-6,NA,TRBJ2-7
TGTGCCAGCCGGGACAGGGTCACAGATACGCAGTATTTT,CASRDRVTDTQYF,TRBD1,TRBV6-5,NA,TRBJ2-3
TGTGCCAGCAGTTTTATGGAGGTTGGTACAGATACGCAGTATTTT,CASSFMEVGTDTQYF,NA,TRBV6-7,NA,TRBJ2-3